This T cell receptor (beta chain) was sequenced during a study of shared clonotypes between healthy human individuals. Findings and caveats of the study: Generally, naive subsets came out with larger estimated richness than memory subsets.

Trimming took off 1 base at V and 4 bases at J, with 10 bases between the two ends. The V gene's germline CDR1 is SGHTA and CDR2 FQGNSA. This CDR3 is 14 amino acids long. Worth noting for this clone: The target antigen is unknown.

Clones were sequenced by immunoSEQ multiplex PCR, and TCRdb holds only the in-frame ones, with some missing. The table records around 2.1 million clones, under 95% of them present only once. In the naive CD8 group, cells lacked CD45RO and were positively selected for CCR7, so terminally differentiated effector memory CD45RA+ cells were left out. The gene calls are TRBV7-2 and TRBJ1-2, with D possibly TRBD1 on 5 matching bases. The sequencing input was naive CD8+ T cells from PBMCs. The source is a man between 18 and 35 years old in good health. Some clones in this sample may be carry-over from other donors' samples. The chain's CDR3 is CASSLVGTLYGYTF. For the CDR3, the DNA is TGTGCCAGCAGCTTAGTTGGGACTCTCTATGGCTACACCTTC. The whole variable domain, filled in from reference TRBV7-2 and TRBJ1-2, reads GAGVSQSPSNKVTEKGKDVELRCDPISGHTALYWYRQSLGQGLEFLIYFQGNSAPDKSGLPSDRFSAERTGGSVSTLTIQRTQQEDSAVYLCASSLVGTLYGYTFGSGTRLTVV.